Below, 26 T cell receptor beta chains from the same sample are listed, as sequenced in a study of OX40 agonist ivuxolimab in advanced cancers. Using immunoSEQ multiplex PCR, the repertoire was profiled, and TCRdb retains in-frame clones only, with some absent. The sample lists fewer than 90,000 clones; around nine tenths were seen once. The sequenced sample was CD4+ or CD8+ T cells sorted from blood, obtained in a trial of the OX40 agonist ivuxolimab. These receptors were obtained from an adult with an advanced solid tumor such as melanoma, head and neck, liver or kidney cancer.

The V and J genes are TRBV30 and TRBJ2-7, with D uncertain. Germline V lookup: CDR1 GTSNPN, CDR2 SVGIG (reference sequence). Between the trimmed V and J ends, which lost 0 bases and 5 bases, there was a span of 17 bases. The length of the CDR3 is 15 residues. CDR3 residues: CAWSVGLPGAHEQYF. The DNA of the CDR3 is TGTGCCTGGAGTGTCGGTCTACCAGGAGCCCACGAGCAGTACTTC.

The rearrangement uses TRBV6-1 and TRBJ2-5; 7 bases fit TRBD2. CDR3 length: 14 residues. The germline V gene encodes CDR1 MNHNS and CDR2 SASEGT. V was pared by 4 bases and J by 2 bases, with 4 bases of the junction left unmatched. CDR3 sequence: CASSGAGRQETQYF. In DNA, the CDR3 is TGTGCCAGCAGTGGAGCGGGGCGACAAGAGACCCAGTACTTC.

The V call is TRBV29-1, the J call TRBJ2-3; TRBD2 matches 9 bases. The CDR3 is 14 amino acids. Per germline, CDR1 SQVTM and CDR2 ANQGSEA. V lost 6 bases and J lost 1; bases outside the gene matches: 5. In DNA form, the CDR3 reads TGCAGCGTAGAGCGGGAGGTCGGCACAGATACGCAGTATTTT. Its protein is CSVEREVGTDTQYF.

The CDR3 here is CASSLPDSRNTIYF. The CDR3 DNA is TGCGCCAGCAGCTTGCCGGATTCGAGAAACACCATATATTTT. The chain uses TRBV5-1 and TRBJ1-3, with D unclear. The CDR3 length is 14 residues. V was trimmed by 1 base and J by 5 bases, leaving 10 bases between them. CDR1 and CDR2 from the germline V gene are SGHRS and YFSETQ.

The rearrangement uses TRBV7-2 and TRBJ2-7; D is perhaps TRBD2 (6 bases). This CDR3 is 17 amino acids long. Germline loops: CDR1 SGHTA, CDR2 FQGNSA. Trimming took off 0 bases at V and 2 bases at J, with 17 bases between the two ends. The CDR3 DNA sequence: TGTGCCAGCAGCTTAGCGCTAGGTCTAGCGACCGCCTACGAGCAGTACTTC. This encodes CASSLALGLATAYEQYF.

The chain uses TRBV14 and TRBJ1-1; D is unresolved. V lost 3 bases and J 6 bases, leaving 5 bases between the germline ends. The length of the CDR3 is 11 residues. CDR1 is SGHDN, CDR2 FVKESK, per germline. In DNA, the CDR3 is TGTGCCAGCAGCCACGGGCCTGAAGCTTTCTTT. As protein: CASSHGPEAFF.

The chain links TRBV5-1 to TRBJ1-6; the match to TRBD1 covers 7 bases. The V segment lost 4 bases and the J segment 0 bases; nucleotides outside the gene matches: 10. The CDR3 is 18 residues long. The germline CDR1 and CDR2 sequences are SGHRS and YFSETQ. The CDR3 region has the DNA TGCGCCAGCAGCCTAGCCGGGACAGAGAGCTCCTATAATTCACCCCTCCACTTT. Residues: CASSLAGTESSYNSPLHF.

V gene TRBV28 combines with J gene TRBJ2-7; D possibly matches TRBD1 or TRBD2 (6 bases each). CDR1 and CDR2 (germline): MDHEN, SYDVKM. This CDR3 comprises 15 residues. Trimming removed 3 bases at V and 4 bases at J, with 16 bases between. The CDR3 loop reads CASSFIDRGVYEQYF. DNA for the CDR3: TGTGCCAGCAGTTTCATTGATAGGGGGGTGTACGAGCAGTACTTC.

The chain employs TRBV6-1 and TRBJ2-1; TRBD2 matches at 9 bases. The CDR3 is 15 amino acids. V lost 6 bases to trimming and J lost 0 bases; unmatched junction nucleotides: 3. Per the germline V gene, CDR1 is MNHNS and CDR2 is SASEGT. DNA for the CDR3: TGTGCCAGCAGAAGGACTAGCGACTCCTACAATGAGCAGTTCTTC. This sequence encodes CASRRTSDSYNEQFF.

This rearrangement joins TRBV19 to TRBJ2-3; 14 bases are a match to TRBD2. The germline gives CDR1 LNHDA, CDR2 SQIVND (reference sequence). There are 16 residues in the CDR3. With V trimmed by 4 bases and J by 5 bases, 5 bases remained unmatched. DNA of the CDR3: TGTGCCAGTAGTACCCTCGGACTAGCGGGGGGAGATACGCAGTATTTT. Translating it yields CASSTLGLAGGDTQYF.

The chain employs TRBV4-3 and TRBJ1-2; the D is unclear. V was pared by 0 bases and J by 2 bases, with 10 bases between. CDR3 length: 15 amino acids. The V gene's germline CDR1 is LGHNA and CDR2 YSLEER. The CDR3 coding sequence is TGCGCCAGCAGCCAAGATAGGCGTGGGAACTATGGCTACACCTTC. It codes for CASSQDRRGNYGYTF.

The V call is TRBV28, the J call TRBJ1-4; D is possibly TRBD1 (6 bases). The germline V and J ends were trimmed by 3 bases and 5 bases, with 16 bases remaining between them. Germline assignment: CDR1 MDHEN and CDR2 SYDVKM. The CDR3 is 16 residues long. CDR3 DNA: TGTGCCAGCAGTTTTATATTTGGGAGGGGGAATGAAAAACTGTTTTTT. Its translation is CASSFIFGRGNEKLFF.

The chain employs TRBV7-2 and TRBJ2-7, with D uncertain. The ends were cut back, 1 base at V and 3 bases at J, with 13 bases in the middle. Germline V gene data show CDR1 as SGHTA and CDR2 as FQGNSA. CDR3 size: 15 residues. This CDR3 reads CASSLGPLSLYEQYF. The CDR3 DNA is TGTGCCAGCAGCTTAGGCCCCCTCTCCCTCTACGAGCAGTACTTC.

The gene calls are TRBV13 and TRBJ2-7; D unresolved. The CDR3 is 13 amino acids. Trimming pared 8 bases from V and 3 bases from J, leaving 14 bases between. CDR1 and CDR2 (germline): PRHDT, FYEKMQ (reference sequence). The CDR3 DNA follows: TGTGCCAGCCACCGACAAGGTCTCTACGAGCAGTACTTC. Translated: CASHRQGLYEQYF.

Here the CDR3 DNA reads TGTGCCAGCATATTGACTAGCGGGAGGGGTGAGCAGTACTTC. Translation: CASILTSGRGEQYF. The V gene is TRBV28, the J gene TRBJ2-7; 14 bases match TRBD2. The CDR3 has 14 residues. J lost 7 bases, V lost 7 bases, and 6 bases had no gene match. Looked up from germline, CDR1 is MDHEN and CDR2 is SYDVKM.

The chain links TRBV19 to TRBJ2-7; D is possibly TRBD2 (5 bases). The CDR3 runs to 14 residues. CDR1 LNHDA and CDR2 SQIVND come from the germline V gene (reference sequence). V was shortened by 7 bases and J by 3 bases, with 16 bases between the two germline ends. Written as DNA, the CDR3 is TGTGCCAGTAAAGGGTCCGGGAACTTCTACGAGCAGTACTTC. Translation gives CASKGSGNFYEQYF.

The J gene is TRBJ1-4, the V gene TRBV5-1; tentatively, D is TRBD1 (6 bases). The CDR3 sequence is 14 residues long. The V end was cut by 4 bases, the J end by 2 bases, with 9 bases between. CDR1 is SGHRS and CDR2 is YFSETQ in the germline V gene. CDR3 DNA: TGCGCCAGCAGCATGGGGGGCACTAATGAAAAACTGTTTTTT. Translation gives CASSMGGTNEKLFF.

The chain joins TRBV27 to TRBJ1-1; D is perhaps TRBD1 (6 bases). Germline V gene lookup returns CDR1 MNHEY and CDR2 SMNVEV (reference sequence). The CDR3 runs 18 residues. The V end was cut by 6 bases, the J end by 1 base, with 24 bases between. CDR3 residues: CASRTAAYREGRNTEAFF. DNA for the CDR3: TGTGCCAGCAGAACTGCCGCCTACAGGGAAGGGAGGAACACTGAAGCTTTCTTT.

The chain combines TRBV6-6 with TRBJ2-7; 7 positions agree with TRBD1. Germline V gene data show CDR1 as MNHNY and CDR2 as SVGAGI (reference sequence). This CDR3 comprises 14 residues. V gave up 5 bases and J gave up 3 bases; unmatched junction bases: 7. CDR3: CASSPDRRYYEQYF. The CDR3 DNA is TGTGCCAGCAGTCCGGACAGGAGGTACTACGAGCAGTACTTC.

The V and J genes are TRBV19 and TRBJ2-5; D remains unclear. Trimming removed 5 bases from V and 1 base from J, with 14 bases in between. The germline gives CDR1 LNHDA, CDR2 SQIVND (reference sequence). The CDR3 length is 15 residues. The CDR3 region has the DNA TGTGCCAGTAGTGTTCGTCGAGGTGGCCAAGAGACCCAGTACTTC. Translating gives CASSVRRGGQETQYF.

V gene TRBV5-1 combines with J gene TRBJ2-3; tentative D call: TRBD1 (6 bases). The V end was cut by 5 bases, the J end by 3 bases, with 13 bases between. Germline V lookup: CDR1 SGHRS, CDR2 YFSETQ. This CDR3 has 14 residues. DNA of the CDR3: TGCGCCAGCAGATCATACACAGGGACAGATACGCAGTATTTT. It codes for CASRSYTGTDTQYF.

The V gene is TRBV7-9, the J gene TRBJ1-2; a possible D gene is TRBD1 (6 bases). V lost 5 bases and J lost 6, with 16 bases in between. The CDR3 length is 14 residues. From germline, CDR1 is SEHNR and CDR2 FQNEAQ (reference sequence). CDR3 nucleotides: TGTGCCAGCAGCCTCACAGGGCCCGTCGATGGCTACACCTTC. Translation gives CASSLTGPVDGYTF.

V gene TRBV28 combines with J gene TRBJ1-1, with no clear D. Germline V gene lookup returns CDR1 MDHEN and CDR2 SYDVKM. The V end lost 6 bases, the J end lost 7 bases, and 21 bases lay between the germline ends. This CDR3 is 15 amino acids long. The CDR3 protein is CASRTTTRYILEAFF. The CDR3 DNA reads TGTGCCAGCAGGACCACGACAAGGTACATTCTTGAAGCTTTCTTT. The full variable domain, rest sourced from reference TRBV28 and TRBJ1-1, is DVKVTQSSRYLVKRTGEKVFLECVQDMDHENMFWYRQDPGLGLRLIYFSYDVKMKEKGDIPEGYSVSREKKERFSLILESASTNQTSMYLCASRTTTRYILEAFFGQGTRLTVV.

V gene TRBV18 combines with J gene TRBJ2-2, with unresolved D. Trimming removed 3 bases at V and 3 bases at J, with 14 bases between. CDR3 length equals 16 residues. Germline CDR1 is KGHSH and CDR2 is LQKENI. CDR3 nucleotide sequence: TGTGCCAGCTCACCGGGAAGGATAGGGTACACCGGGGAGCTGTTTTTT. Protein sequence: CASSPGRIGYTGELFF.

The J gene is TRBJ2-5, the V gene TRBV29-1, with D possibly matching TRBD2 (6 bases). From germline, CDR1 is SQVTM and CDR2 ANQGSEA. The CDR3 consists of 16 residues. The CDR3 spells CRGGEGQATFQETQYF. In DNA, the CDR3 is TGCAGGGGGGGAGAGGGGCAGGCGACCTTCCAAGAGACCCAGTACTTC.

The chain carries TRBV6-5 and TRBJ2-1, with D perhaps TRBD1 (5 bases). Trimming pared 7 bases from V and 0 bases from J, leaving 13 bases between. This CDR3 is 15 amino acids long. From germline, CDR1 is MNHEY and CDR2 SVGAGI. Here the CDR3 reads CASTPSRVSYNEQFF. CDR3 DNA sequence: TGTGCCAGCACCCCCTCCAGGGTCTCCTACAATGAGCAGTTCTTC.